The TCR beta chain under discussion was sequenced for a study of T-cell memory formation after mild COVID-19. Overall study context: TCR clusters were largely donor specific.

With respect to this clonotype: Its antigen is unknown.

Regarding the study as a whole: CD8+ contracting clones occupied EMRA, while CD4+ ones occupied mainly CM and EM.

Germline V gene sequence: CDR1 MNHNS, CDR2 SASEGT. Trimming shortened V by 8 bases and J by 3 bases, and 10 bases separated the two germline ends. The CDR3 is 13 amino acids. TCRdb analysed the 5' RACE reads with MiXCR anew, one entry per CDR3 protein. The table has roughly 600,000 distinct CDR3 sequences, 18% seen once. This receptor was identified in an adult woman who had mild COVID-19 (a few samples of this study predate the infection). Cell type and time point are not known. The J gene is TRBJ2-2, the V gene TRBV6-1; D ambiguous. The source material was PBMCs or a T cell subset sorted from them (not recorded which). The CDR3 protein is CASVYSYTGELFF. Here the CDR3 DNA reads TGTGCCAGCGTATACAGTTACACCGGGGAGCTGTTTTTT.